This T cell receptor beta chain came from a study of neurological immune-mediated disorders. Study-wide points: Multiple sclerosis patients had less TCR clonal expansion than even healthy controls, unlike HTLV-1-associated myelopathy.

5'RACE generated cDNA with 10-nucleotide random UMIs. Over 190 million TCR-beta sequences from 15-18 subjects came out of each sequencing run. MiXCR was run by TCRdb on the 5' RACE reads, yielding one entry per CDR3 protein. The repertoire has 100,000 to 150,000 distinct CDR3 sequences, roughly 3.2% of them found once; the top ten carry 1.3%. This clonotype has at least ten counts. Antigen unknown. V shed 1 base and J shed 3 bases, with 9 bases lying between them. The CDR3 totals 14 residues. CDR1 MGHRA and CDR2 YSYEKL come from the germline V gene. The TCR originated in a woman younger than 45 with multiple sclerosis. The sequencing input was PBMCs. The V and J genes are TRBV4-1 and TRBJ1-2; the D gene is possibly TRBD1 (5 bases). DNA of the CDR3: TGCGCCAGCAGCCAAGCCGGGGGGTACTATGGCTACACCTTC. As protein: CASSQAGGYYGYTF.